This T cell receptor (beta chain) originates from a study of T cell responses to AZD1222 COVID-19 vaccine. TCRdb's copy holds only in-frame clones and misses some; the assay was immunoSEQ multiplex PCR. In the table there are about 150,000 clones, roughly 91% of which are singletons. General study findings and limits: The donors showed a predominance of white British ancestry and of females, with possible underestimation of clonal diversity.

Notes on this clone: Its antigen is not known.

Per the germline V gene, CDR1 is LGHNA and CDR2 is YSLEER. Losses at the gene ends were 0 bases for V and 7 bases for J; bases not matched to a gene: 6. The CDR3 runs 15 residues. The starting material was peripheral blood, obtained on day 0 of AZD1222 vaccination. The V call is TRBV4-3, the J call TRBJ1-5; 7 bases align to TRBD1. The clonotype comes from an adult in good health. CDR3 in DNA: TGCGCCAGCAGCCAAGACGACAGGGTAGAACAGCCCCAGCATTTT. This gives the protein CASSQDDRVEQPQHF.